The 15 T cell receptor beta chains listed next were all sequenced from one sample in a study of vaccination effects on CD4 cells after COVID-19. This table comes from immunoSEQ multiplex PCR, and its TCRdb copy is limited to in-frame clones, with some not included. The profile covers around 83,000 clones, with around 70% appearing a single time and approximately 1.7% taken by the ten largest. No antigen has been assigned to these receptors. Prior to sequencing, the ViraFEST assay stimulated PBMC with viral peptide pools, which expanded the antigen-specific CD4+ T cells. Culturing for ten to eleven days preceded CD4+ T cell isolation. Sample: CD4+ T cells from PBMCs cultured with HCoV-229E spike peptides, taken before COVID-19 vaccination. These receptor sequences come from a human donor who received a COVID-19 vaccine.

V usage is TRBV19 and J usage is TRBJ2-2, with D perhaps TRBD1 or TRBD2 (5 bases each). The germline V gene has CDR1 LNHDA and CDR2 SQIVND (reference sequence). The V end lost 4 bases, the J end lost 8 bases, and 14 bases lay between the germline ends. CDR3 size: 14 residues. The CDR3: CASSKGLAPGELFF. The CDR3 nucleotides read TGTGCCAGTAGTAAGGGGCTAGCTCCGGGGGAGCTGTTTTTT. The whole variable domain, filled in from reference TRBV19 and TRBJ2-2, reads DGGITQSPKYLFRKEGQNVTLSCEQNLNHDAMYWYRQDPGQGLRLIYYSQIVNDFQKGDIAEGYSVSREKKESFPLTVTSAQKNPTAFYLCASSKGLAPGELFFGEGSRLTVL.

The rearrangement links TRBV4-2 to TRBJ2-5; 10 positions match TRBD2. Germline CDR1 and CDR2: LGHNA and YNFKEQ. V lost 0 bases, J lost 0 bases, and 4 bases stayed unmatched. CDR3 length: 17 residues. CDR3 sequence: CASSQEGLAGDQETQYF. CDR3 sequence (DNA): TGTGCCAGCAGCCAAGAGGGCCTAGCGGGGGACCAAGAGACCCAGTACTTC.

This clone was counted between two and nine times. V usage is TRBV7-8 and J usage is TRBJ2-3; possible D gene TRBD1, 6 bases. CDR1 and CDR2 from the germline V gene are SGHVS and FQNEAQ. V was cut by 5 bases and J by 8 bases, with 17 bases left in between. This CDR3 has 14 amino acids. In DNA form, the CDR3 reads TGTGCCAGCAGCCGAGCAGGGGCCCACTCTACGCAGTATTTT. As protein: CASSRAGAHSTQYF. Combining the CDR3 with reference TRBV7-8 and TRBJ2-3 gives the whole variable domain GAGVSQSPRYKVAKRGQDVALRCDPISGHVSLFWYQQALGQGPEFLTYFQNEAQLDKSGLPSDRFFAERPEGSVSTLKIQRTQQEDSAVYLCASSRAGAHSTQYFGPGTRLTVL.

V is TRBV27 and J is TRBJ1-3; D unclear. The CDR3 consists of 15 residues. In germline, CDR1 is MNHEY, CDR2 SMNVEV (reference sequence). Trimming removed 0 bases from V and 3 bases from J, with 9 bases in between. As DNA, the CDR3 is TGTGCCAGCAGTTTATCAGGGAGAGGTGGAAACACCATATATTTT. As protein: CASSLSGRGGNTIYF.

This clone was counted a few times. The CDR3 sequence: CASGRYSGNTIYF. CDR3 DNA: TGTGCCAGTGGACGGTACTCTGGAAACACCATATATTTT. V is TRBV19 and J is TRBJ1-3; D ambiguous. The CDR3 length is 13 residues. The germline V and J ends were trimmed by 8 bases and 0 bases, with 8 bases remaining between them. The germline V gene encodes CDR1 LNHDA and CDR2 SQIVND (reference sequence).

In its sample, this clone was seen once. This chain links TRBV12-5 with TRBJ2-1; D not certain. This CDR3 region has 12 residues. V lost 1 base, J lost 15 bases, and 13 bases lay in between. CDR1 LGHNT and CDR2 FRNRAP come from the germline V gene. The DNA for the CDR3 is TGTGCTAGTGGTTTGGCCGGTGGCCAGGCGTTCTTC. Residues: CASGLAGGQAFF.

The chain links TRBV4-2 to TRBJ1-1; D is unclear. There are 16 residues in the CDR3. V lost 1 base and J 6 bases, leaving 18 bases between the germline ends. Per the germline V gene, CDR1 is LGHNA and CDR2 is YNFKEQ. The CDR3 loop is CASSQGPPDFIAEAFF. The CDR3 nucleotides read TGTGCCAGCAGCCAAGGCCCCCCCGACTTTATCGCTGAAGCTTTCTTT.

The chain combines TRBV6-5 with TRBJ2-1; D not resolved. Germline loops: CDR1 MNHEY, CDR2 SVGAGI. V was pared by 0 bases and J by 8 bases, with 14 bases between. The CDR3 has 15 amino acids. CDR3 in DNA: TGTGCCAGCAGTTACTCGAGTCCCGCCCGGGATGAGCAGTTCTTC. This codes for CASSYSSPARDEQFF.

The J gene is TRBJ1-4, the V gene TRBV28; D call uncertain. V was pared by 6 bases and J by 4 bases, with 12 bases between. The CDR3 is 14 residues long. CDR1 and CDR2 from the germline V gene are MDHEN and SYDVKM. CDR3: CASSPGSINEKLFF. The CDR3 DNA reads as TGTGCCAGCAGCCCGGGAAGCATTAATGAAAAACTGTTTTTT. Combining the CDR3 with reference TRBV28 and TRBJ1-4 gives the whole variable domain DVKVTQSSRYLVKRTGEKVFLECVQDMDHENMFWYRQDPGLGLRLIYFSYDVKMKEKGDIPEGYSVSREKKERFSLILESASTNQTSMYLCASSPGSINEKLFFGSGTQLSVL.

The V and J genes are TRBV19 and TRBJ2-3; D ambiguous. The CDR3 extends over 14 amino acids. The V gene lost 1 base and the J gene lost 0 bases, with 5 bases spanning the gap. Per germline, CDR1 LNHDA and CDR2 SQIVND (reference sequence). In DNA form, the CDR3 reads TGTGCCAGTAGTATAGTAGCCAGCACAGATACGCAGTATTTT. This sequence encodes CASSIVASTDTQYF.

V gene TRBV4-3 combines with J gene TRBJ2-1, with 8 bases matching TRBD1. Germline CDR1 reads LGHNA; CDR2 reads YSLEER. The CDR3 runs 14 residues. The V gene end was trimmed by 5 bases and the J gene end by 8 bases; junction bases not matched to a gene: 8. The CDR3 nucleotides are TGCGCCAGCAGCAAGGGGGACAGGCGCGATGAGCAGTTCTTC. Residues: CASSKGDRRDEQFF.

This rearrangement joins TRBV10-2 to TRBJ2-5; possibly TRBD1 for D (6 bases). Germline V gives CDR1 WSHSY, CDR2 SAAADI. CDR3 length: 15 residues. The V and J ends lost 5 bases and 1 base respectively, with 14 bases between them. The CDR3, as DNA: TGCGCCAGCAGTCTGGACAGCCATACCCAAGAGACCCAGTACTTC. This sequence encodes CASSLDSHTQETQYF.

The chain combines TRBV24-1 with TRBJ2-1; TRBD1 aligns across 9 bases. CDR3 length: 15 residues. Germline lookup yields CDR1 KGHDR and CDR2 SFDVKD. V was pared by 7 bases and J by 3 bases, with 6 bases of the junction left unmatched. The CDR3 loop reads CATSGGTGNYNEQFF. In nucleotides, the CDR3 is TGTGCCACCAGCGGCGGGACAGGGAACTACAATGAGCAGTTCTTC.

CDR3 residues: CASSLTGRGAFF. The CDR3 DNA follows: TGTGCCAGCAGTTTAACGGGAAGGGGAGCTTTCTTT. This chain connects TRBV28 to TRBJ1-1; D is perhaps TRBD1 (5 bases). The ends were cut back, 2 bases at V and 10 bases at J, with 11 bases in the middle. The CDR3 is 12 residues long. Germline V lookup: CDR1 MDHEN, CDR2 SYDVKM.

In its sample, this clone was seen once. This rearrangement joins TRBV20-1 to TRBJ2-5; D gene ambiguous. The CDR3 sequence is 11 residues long. Per germline, CDR1 DFQATT and CDR2 SNEGSKA (reference sequence). The V end was cut by 7 bases, the J end by 4 bases, with 10 bases between. The CDR3 loop is CSEIRGETQYF. CDR3 bases: TGCAGTGAGATTCGAGGAGAGACCCAGTACTTC.